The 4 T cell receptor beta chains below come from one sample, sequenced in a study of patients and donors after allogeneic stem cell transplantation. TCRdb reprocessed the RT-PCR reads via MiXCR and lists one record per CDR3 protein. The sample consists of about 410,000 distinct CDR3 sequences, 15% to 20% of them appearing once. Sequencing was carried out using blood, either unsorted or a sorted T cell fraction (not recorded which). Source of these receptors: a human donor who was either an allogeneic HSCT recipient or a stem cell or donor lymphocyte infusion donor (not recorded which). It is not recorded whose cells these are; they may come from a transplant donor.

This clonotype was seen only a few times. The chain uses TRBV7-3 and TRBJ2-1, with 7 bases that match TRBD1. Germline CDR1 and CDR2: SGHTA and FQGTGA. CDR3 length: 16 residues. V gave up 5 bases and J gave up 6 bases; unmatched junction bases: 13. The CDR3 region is CASSISRDPGGNEQFF. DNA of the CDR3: TGTGCCAGCAGCATATCTCGGGATCCAGGGGGCAATGAGCAGTTCTTC.

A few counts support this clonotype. The CDR3 coding sequence is TGCAGCGCCACACAGGGGTCGCTGCCCTATGGCTACACCTTC. This encodes CSATQGSLPYGYTF. The J gene is TRBJ1-2, the V gene TRBV29-1; 7 bases line up with TRBD1. Germline CDR1 reads SQVTM; CDR2 reads ANQGSEA. The ends lost 7 bases at V and 4 bases at J; junction bases unmatched: 12. This CDR3 comprises 14 residues.

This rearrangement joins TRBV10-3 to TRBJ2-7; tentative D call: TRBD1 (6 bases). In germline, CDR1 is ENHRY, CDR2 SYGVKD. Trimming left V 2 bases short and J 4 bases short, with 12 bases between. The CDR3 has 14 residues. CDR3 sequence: CAISERGGNYEQYF. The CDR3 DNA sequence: TGTGCCATCAGTGAGAGAGGGGGAAATTACGAGCAGTACTTC.

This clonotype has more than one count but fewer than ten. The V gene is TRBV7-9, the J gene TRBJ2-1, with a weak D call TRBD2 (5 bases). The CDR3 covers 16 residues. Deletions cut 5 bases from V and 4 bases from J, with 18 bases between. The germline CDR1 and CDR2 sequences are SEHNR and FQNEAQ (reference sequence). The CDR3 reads CASSQSNGERYNEQFF. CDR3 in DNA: TGTGCCAGCAGCCAATCTAACGGGGAGAGGTACAATGAGCAGTTCTTC.